This T cell receptor (beta chain) was profiled in a study of T cells in Graves' hyperthyroidism and ophthalmopathy. The table lists this clonotype with a count of one. Just one base apart from a much larger clone, this may be a read error. In germline, CDR1 is LGHDT, CDR2 YNNKEL (reference sequence). V dropped 3 bases and J dropped 4 bases, with 13 bases sitting between them. The CDR3 has 16 amino acids. Over 18 months, lack of ophthalmopathy progression marked Graves' hyperthyroidism as stable. Diagnostic assessment was based on clinical symptoms, serum thyroxine and TRAb, thyroid ultrasound and orbital computed tomography. Researchers took RNA transcripts and amplified the TCR beta CDR3 regions from them. The TCR CDR3 was amplified in a first-round RT-PCR using the HTBI primer set. TCRdb analysed the multiplex PCR reads with MiXCR anew, one entry per CDR3 protein. The sample has about 180,000 distinct CDR3 sequences, about 17% seen once.

The genes are TRBV3-1 and TRBJ1-6, with D unclear. The clonotype was recovered from a woman aged 45-65 years with Graves' hyperthyroidism. The sequencing sample was made of blood. In DNA form, the CDR3 reads TGTGCCAGCAGCCATGATCGGCAGCGATATAATTCACCCCTCCACTTT. It is translated as CASSHDRQRYNSPLHF.